This T cell receptor beta chain appears in the sequencing data of a study of CD8 T cells in Susac syndrome. Broader study findings: The study's TCR sequencing and HLA analysis drew on a certain number of individuals. That number was acknowledged as relatively small.

This CDR3 contains 15 residues. V dropped 5 bases and J dropped 8; count of bases not matched to a gene: 5. The germline V gene has CDR1 MNHEY and CDR2 SMNVEV (reference sequence). An amount of RNA that ranged from roughly 0.45 to 1 ug was reverse transcribed with random hexamers. TCRdb reprocessed the immunoSEQ multiplex PCR reads via MiXCR and lists one record per CDR3 protein. The sample carries approximately 100,000 distinct CDR3 sequences, around 93% recorded once. A single count supports this clonotype. The target antigen is unknown. This TCR derives from a human donor in good health. The chain joins TRBV27 to TRBJ2-2; 13 nucleotides align to TRBD2. Sequenced material: CD8+ T cells from PBMCs. The CDR3 sequence is CASSATSGRVGELFF. The CDR3 DNA reads as TGTGCCAGCAGTGCAACTAGCGGGAGGGTTGGGGAGCTGTTTTTT.